This is a list of T cell receptor beta chains from one sample in a study of beta chain features in type 1 diabetes. Clones were read by immunoSEQ multiplex PCR, and TCRdb kept only the in-frame ones, dropping some. Among more than 95,000 clones listed, over 25% were seen once. The material sequenced was central memory CD4+ T cells from blood. The receptors come from a woman aged 18-29 years with type 1 diabetes. CDR3s include the opening cysteine and the closing phenylalanine or tryptophan. The order of the fields is V gene, J gene, D gene, clone size, CDR3 DNA, CDR3 protein. The D gene is left open where the match is weak. Clone sizes are given selectively: once, few, many, or a class where the clone is expanded.

TRBV9	TRBJ2-7	TRBD1	few	TGTGCCAGCAGCGTAGGTTCGGGACAGGGAGACTACGAGCAGTACTTC	CASSVGSGQGDYEQYF
TRBV7-2	TRBJ2-1	-	-	TGTGCCAGCAGCTTAGACGGCGGGAATGGGGAGCAGTTCTTC	CASSLDGGNGEQFF
TRBV29-1	TRBJ2-3	TRBD2	few	TGCAGCGTTGAGGGACTAGCGGGAGGGAGCACAGATACGCAGTATTTT	CSVEGLAGGSTDTQYF
TRBV7-8	TRBJ2-7	-	few	TGTGCCAGCAGCTTAAACGAGGGCGAGCAGTACTTC	CASSLNEGEQYF
TRBV12-5	TRBJ1-2	-	-	TGTGCTAGTGGTTTGGTCCTTGGCGCAGGGATTTCTGGCTACACCTTC	CASGLVLGAGISGYTF
TRBV7-9	TRBJ1-2	-	-	TGTGCCAGCAGCTTGGCAGGGAGGTATGGCTACACCTTC	CASSLAGRYGYTF
TRBV7-2	TRBJ1-2	TRBD1	-	TGTGCCAGCAGCCCGATGGGACAGGGTTTTGGCTACACCTTC	CASSPMGQGFGYTF
TRBV11-2	TRBJ2-1	TRBD2	-	TGTGCCAGCAGCCCGTCGACTAGCGGGAGATCCTACAATGAGCAGTTCTTC	CASSPSTSGRSYNEQFF
TRBV28	TRBJ2-7	TRBD2	-	TGTGCCAGCAGTCCTTTAGCGGGAGGGCGTTACGAGCAGTACTTC	CASSPLAGGRYEQYF
TRBV5-1	TRBJ1-4	-	-	TGCGCCAGCAGCTTGGGGCAGGGTCGCTTAACTAATGAAAAACTGTTTTTT	CASSLGQGRLTNEKLFF
TRBV4-2	TRBJ1-5	TRBD1	few	TGTGCCAGCAGCCAAGAGGACAGGGGGCAGCCCCAGCATTTT	CASSQEDRGQPQHF
TRBV5-8	TRBJ2-1	TRBD1	few	TGTGCCAGCAGCTCCCGCGGGGACAGGGGGGATGAGCAGTTCTTC	CASSSRGDRGDEQFF
TRBV30	TRBJ2-7	TRBD2	-	TGTGCCTGGAGTGGGACTAGCGGGAGGGCTAAGACCTACGAGCAGTACTTC	CAWSGTSGRAKTYEQYF
TRBV5-8	TRBJ1-1	-	once	TGTGCCAGCAGCAAATTCCAGGTTCAGAACACTGAAGCTTTCTTT	CASSKFQVQNTEAFF
TRBV28	TRBJ2-4	TRBD1	few	TGTGCCAGCAGTGGACAGGGCAGGGACATTCAGTACTTC	CASSGQGRDIQYF
TRBV2	TRBJ2-1	TRBD1	-	TGTGCCAGCAGGTGGGGAACAGGGGGTTACAATGAGCAGTTCTTC	CASRWGTGGYNEQFF
TRBV5-1	TRBJ2-1	-	-	TGCGCCAGCAGATTGGCCTTAGTGCGGAACAATGAGCAGTTCTTC	CASRLALVRNNEQFF
TRBV7-6	TRBJ2-7	-	-	TGTGCCAGCAGCTTAGTGGGGGGAGGCGAGCAGTACTTC	CASSLVGGGEQYF
TRBV19	TRBJ1-4	-	few	TGTGCCAGTAACGAGGGCACGAGTAATGAAAAACTGTTTTTT	CASNEGTSNEKLFF
TRBV5-1	TRBJ2-5	-	once	TGCGCCAGCAGCTTGGTAGCCGGGATGAGAGAGACCCAGTACTTC	CASSLVAGMRETQYF
TRBV7-8	TRBJ2-3	TRBD1	-	TGTGCCAGCAGCATCAACAGGGGGCAGGCAGATACGCAGTATTTT	CASSINRGQADTQYF
TRBV2	TRBJ2-2	-	-	TGTGCCAGCCGTCCGGACACCGGGGAGCTGTTTTTT	CASRPDTGELFF
TRBV12-2	TRBJ2-1	-	few	TGTGCAAGTCGCTTGCTTTGCCTAGCGGGAAGCAATGAGCAGTTCTTC	CASRLLCLAGSNEQFF
TRBV6-5	TRBJ2-1	-	-	TGTGCCAGCAGTTTTGGACTCGAGCAGTTCTTC	CASSFGLEQFF
TRBV18	TRBJ2-5	-	-	TGTGCCAGCTCACCCGACCACCGACTTCAAGAGACCCAGTACTTC	CASSPDHRLQETQYF
TRBV5-1	TRBJ2-1	TRBD2	few	TGCGCCAGCAGCTTCCTAGCGGGAGCCCGCAATGAGCAGTTCTTC	CASSFLAGARNEQFF
TRBV2	TRBJ1-2	-	-	TGTGCCAGCATCACAGACAGGAACTATGGCTACACCTTC	CASITDRNYGYTF
TRBV7-2	TRBJ2-7	TRBD1	-	TGTGCCAGCAACTCCGGGACAGGGCAAGGCGAGCAGTACTTC	CASNSGTGQGEQYF
TRBV18	TRBJ2-5	-	few	TGTGCCAGCTCACCAAACCGAGGGGAGACCCAGTACTTC	CASSPNRGETQYF
TRBV19	TRBJ2-5	-	-	TGTGCCAGTAGTATGGACACATCGGTGGCAGAGACCCAGTACTTC	CASSMDTSVAETQYF
TRBV7-9	TRBJ1-5	-	-	TGTGCCAGCAGCTTAGACCTAGGGGGCAATCAGCCCCAGCATTTT	CASSLDLGGNQPQHF
TRBV29-1	TRBJ2-1	-	many	TGCAGCGTTGCCCGACAGAACCTCCACAATGAGCAGTTCTTC	CSVARQNLHNEQFF
TRBV19	TRBJ2-3	-	-	TGTGCCAGTAGTCCCCGCGGCGGCCAGGGTTCCGGCGCAGATACGCAGTATTTT	CASSPRGGQGSGADTQYF
TRBV7-8	TRBJ2-6	-	-	TGTGCCAGCAGCCCCGTAACAGTTACTGGGGCCAACGTCCTGACTTTC	CASSPVTVTGANVLTF
TRBV18	TRBJ2-1	-	-	TGTGCCAGCTCACCACCGACTGCGGGGCCTGGCAATGAGCAGTTCTTC	CASSPPTAGPGNEQFF
TRBV7-8	TRBJ2-2	TRBD1	-	TGTGCCAGCAGCGTGGGACAGGGTGGCACCGGGGAGCTGTTTTTT	CASSVGQGGTGELFF
TRBV15	TRBJ2-7	TRBD1	-	TGTGCCACCAGCCCCCACAGGGGGGCCTACGAGCAGTACTTC	CATSPHRGAYEQYF
TRBV5-6	TRBJ2-4	-	few	TGTGCCAGCAGCTCGATGAGTTTAGACATTCAGTACTTC	CASSSMSLDIQYF
TRBV29-1	TRBJ2-5	-	few	TGCAGCGTACCCGACAGGTCCGAAGAGACCCAGTACTTC	CSVPDRSEETQYF
TRBV2	TRBJ2-7	TRBD1	-	TGTGCCAGCAGCGGGGGACAGGGCTCTTACGAGCAGTACTTC	CASSGGQGSYEQYF
TRBV6-1	TRBJ2-3	TRBD2	few	TGTGCCAGCAAGGAAGGACTAGCGGGAGTAAATACGCAGTATTTT	CASKEGLAGVNTQYF
TRBV29-1	TRBJ1-1	-	-	TGCAGCGTTGTGACAGGCCTCCCCATCACTGAAGCTTTCTTT	CSVVTGLPITEAFF
TRBV18	TRBJ1-2	-	-	TGTGCCAGTAGAGGGTCGGCTGGCTACACCTTC	CASRGSAGYTF
TRBV9	TRBJ1-3	TRBD1	-	TGTGCCAGCAGCCCCGTTACAGGGGCTGGAAACACCATATATTTT	CASSPVTGAGNTIYF
TRBV7-2	TRBJ2-1	-	few	TGTGCCAGCAGCAGGCCAAGCCCGGGTGAGCAGTTCTTC	CASSRPSPGEQFF